This is a list of T cell receptor beta chains from one sample in a study of molecular identifiers for immune sequencing clone quantification. TCRdb independently ran MiXCR on the PCR reads; one entry per CDR3 protein. Seen here are more than 450,000 distinct CDR3 sequences, about 20% observed once, and the top ten hold around 0.86%. Sequenced material: naive CD8+ T cells from blood, with Jurkat cell RNA spiked in. The source of these receptors is a human donor in good health. Some libraries in this study had Jurkat cell RNA spiked in. The CDR3 runs from the conserved cysteine through the conserved F or W. A D gene is named only where the DNA matches it firmly. Clone size is not always given. Where it is, it says once, few, many or a class for expanded clones.

v_call	j_call	clone_size	d_call	cdr3_aa	cdr3_nt
TRBV6-2/TRBV6-3	TRBJ2-7	many	NA	CASSYSYSGGEQYF	TGTGCCAGCAGTTACTCGTACTCCGGGGGCGAGCAGTACTTC
TRBV30	TRBJ2-3	few	TRBD2	CAWSAGGFTDTQYF	TGTGCCTGGAGTGCGGGGGGTTTCACAGATACGCAGTATTTT
TRBV6-5	TRBJ1-5	many	TRBD1	CASRPGQGSNQPQHF	TGTGCCAGCAGGCCGGGACAGGGGAGCAATCAGCCCCAGCATTTT
TRBV12-3/TRBV12-4	TRBJ2-7	many	TRBD2	CASKLAGGLYEQYF	TGTGCCTCAAAGTTAGCGGGGGGGCTTTACGAGCAGTACTTC
TRBV27	TRBJ2-1	NA	NA	CASRSFGGEQFF	TGTGCCAGCAGATCTTTCGGCGGTGAGCAGTTCTTC
TRBV5-1	TRBJ2-2	few	TRBD2	CASSPRMASGTGELFF	TGCGCCAGCAGCCCGCGTATGGCTAGCGGGACCGGGGAGCTGTTTTTT
TRBV29-1	TRBJ2-1	NA	TRBD2	CSVEGLAGTLIYNEQFF	TGCAGCGTTGAGGGACTAGCGGGAACTTTGATTTACAATGAGCAGTTCTTC
TRBV7-9	TRBJ1-5	NA	TRBD1	CASSDGTASNQPQHF	TGTGCCAGCAGCGACGGGACAGCTAGCAATCAGCCCCAGCATTTT
TRBV19	TRBJ2-7	NA	TRBD1	CASSIDLGTAYEQYF	TGTGCCAGTAGTATAGATCTAGGGACAGCCTACGAGCAGTACTTC
TRBV28	TRBJ1-1	NA	TRBD1	CASSPTGQGWGTEAFF	TGTGCCAGCAGTCCTACGGGACAGGGTTGGGGTACTGAAGCTTTCTTT
TRBV6-2/TRBV6-3	TRBJ1-3	NA	NA	CASSHGGAVGGNTIYF	TGTGCCAGCAGCCACGGAGGTGCAGTTGGAGGAAACACCATATATTTT
TRBV12-5	TRBJ2-2	many	TRBD1	CASGLIAGTGIFSGELFF	TGTGCTAGTGGTTTGATCGCCGGGACAGGGATTTTTTCCGGGGAGCTGTTTTTT
TRBV6-6	TRBJ1-4	NA	NA	CASSYRVREKLFF	TGTGCCAGCAGTTACAGGGTCCGCGAAAAACTGTTTTTT
TRBV24-1	TRBJ2-6	few	NA	CATSHSGANVRTF	TGTGCCACCAGCCACTCTGGGGCCAACGTCCGGACTTTC
TRBV13	TRBJ2-7	few	TRBD1	CACSSGTGGGNEQYF	TGTGCCTGCAGCTCGGGGACAGGAGGAGGGAACGAGCAGTACTTC
TRBV27	TRBJ1-5	many	NA	CASSVLAFEPQHF	TGTGCCAGCAGTGTCTTGGCCTTCGAGCCCCAGCATTTT
TRBV4-1	TRBJ2-4	many	NA	CASSQAAPDIQYF	TGCGCCAGCAGCCAAGCCGCCCCAGACATTCAGTACTTC
TRBV20-1	TRBJ2-7	few	NA	CSARDGETYEQYF	TGCAGTGCTAGAGATGGGGAAACCTACGAGCAGTACTTC
TRBV4-3	TRBJ2-7	few	NA	CASSQDVAENYEQYF	TGCGCCAGCAGCCAAGATGTGGCAGAGAATTACGAGCAGTACTTC
TRBV30	TRBJ2-7	NA	NA	CAWSLSGLYEQYF	TGTGCCTGGAGTCTTAGCGGCTTATACGAGCAGTACTTC
TRBV24-1	TRBJ2-2	many	NA	CATSDWDTGELFF	TGTGCCACCAGTGATTGGGACACCGGGGAGCTGTTTTTT
TRBV20-1	TRBJ2-4	NA	NA	CSARPIQENIQYF	TGCAGTGCCCGTCCGATACAGGAAAACATTCAGTACTTC
TRBV4-1	TRBJ2-5	NA	NA	CASSVVGGRETQYF	TGCGCCAGCAGCGTAGTCGGGGGCAGGGAGACCCAGTACTTC
TRBV7-9	TRBJ2-7	NA	TRBD2	CASSWPTSGSYLEQYF	TGTGCCAGCAGCTGGCCGACTAGCGGGAGTTATCTCGAGCAGTACTTC
TRBV4-3	TRBJ2-3	many	TRBD2	CASSQDSGTSTDTQYF	TGCGCCAGCAGCCAAGATAGCGGGACTAGCACAGATACGCAGTATTTT
TRBV28	TRBJ2-7	few	NA	CASHWQGMNYEQYF	TGTGCCAGCCACTGGCAGGGGATGAACTACGAGCAGTACTTC
TRBV7-9	TRBJ1-6	many	NA	CASSLSRGGEDSPLHF	TGTGCCAGCAGCTTATCCCGTGGGGGAGAAGATTCACCCCTCCACTTT
TRBV5-1	TRBJ1-4	few	NA	CASSLSQGATNEKLFF	TGCGCCAGCAGCTTGTCGCAGGGAGCAACTAATGAAAAACTGTTTTTT
TRBV20-1	TRBJ2-7	NA	TRBD2	CSARELAGAAYEQYF	TGCAGTGCTAGAGAATTAGCGGGGGCCGCCTACGAGCAGTACTTC
TRBV5-6	TRBJ2-3	many	NA	CASSLGPESTDTQYF	TGTGCCAGCAGCTTGGGTCCAGAAAGCACAGATACGCAGTATTTT
TRBV11-2	TRBJ2-7	few	TRBD1	CASSGNDRGSYEQYF	TGTGCCAGCAGCGGGAACGACAGGGGGTCCTACGAGCAGTACTTC
TRBV7-9	TRBJ2-4	NA	TRBD2	CASSSLAGGLLNIQYF	TGTGCCAGCAGCTCCCTAGCGGGGGGATTACTAAACATTCAGTACTTC
TRBV5-4	TRBJ2-3	many	NA	CASSNSWAEVQYF	TGTGCCAGCAGCAACAGCTGGGCGGAGGTGCAGTATTTT
TRBV3-2	TRBJ2-1	NA	NA	CASRDLRFAERFF	TGTGCCTCCCGGGACTTGCGCTTTGCTGAGCGGTTCTTC
TRBV4-3	TRBJ2-7	NA	TRBD2	CASSQDWMRLAGRSSYEQYF	TGCGCCAGCAGCCAAGATTGGATGAGACTAGCGGGAAGGAGCTCCTACGAGCAGTACTTC
TRBV19	TRBJ2-3	NA	NA	CASSIVGDWATDTQYF	TGTGCCAGTAGTATAGTCGGGGACTGGGCCACAGATACGCAGTATTTT
TRBV19	TRBJ2-3	NA	NA	CASTGEAWDTQYF	TGTGCCAGTACAGGGGAGGCATGGGATACGCAGTATTTT
TRBV24-1	TRBJ2-2	many	NA	CATSEGADNTGELFF	TGTGCCACCAGTGAAGGGGCGGATAACACCGGGGAGCTGTTTTTT
TRBV27	TRBJ2-3	NA	NA	CASSSTYFRTDTQYF	TGTGCCAGCAGTTCAACCTATTTCCGCACAGATACGCAGTATTTT
TRBV6-5	TRBJ1-2	NA	NA	CASSYSGEGRGYTF	TGTGCCAGCAGTTACTCGGGAGAGGGAAGGGGCTACACCTTC